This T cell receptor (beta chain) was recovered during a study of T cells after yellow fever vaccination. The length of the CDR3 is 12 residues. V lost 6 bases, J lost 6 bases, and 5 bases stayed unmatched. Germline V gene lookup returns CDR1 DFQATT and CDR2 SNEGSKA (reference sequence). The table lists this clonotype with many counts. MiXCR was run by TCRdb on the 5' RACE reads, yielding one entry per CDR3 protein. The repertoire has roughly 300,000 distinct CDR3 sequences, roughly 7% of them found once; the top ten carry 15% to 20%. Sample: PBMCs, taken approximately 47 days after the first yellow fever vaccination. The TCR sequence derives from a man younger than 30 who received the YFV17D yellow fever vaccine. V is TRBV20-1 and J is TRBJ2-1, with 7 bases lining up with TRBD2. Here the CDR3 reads CSALAGLNEQFF. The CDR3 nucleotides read TGCAGTGCCTTAGCGGGTCTCAATGAGCAGTTCTTC.